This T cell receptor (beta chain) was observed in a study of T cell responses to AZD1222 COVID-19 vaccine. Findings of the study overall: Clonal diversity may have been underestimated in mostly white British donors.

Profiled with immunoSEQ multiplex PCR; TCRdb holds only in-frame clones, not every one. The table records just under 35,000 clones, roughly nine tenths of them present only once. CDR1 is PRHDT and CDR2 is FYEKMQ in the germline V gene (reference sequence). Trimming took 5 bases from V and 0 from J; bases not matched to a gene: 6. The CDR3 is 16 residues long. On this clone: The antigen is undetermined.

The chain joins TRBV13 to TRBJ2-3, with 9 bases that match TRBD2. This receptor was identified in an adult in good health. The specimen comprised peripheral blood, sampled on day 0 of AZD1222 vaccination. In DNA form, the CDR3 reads TGTGCCAGCAGCCCGGTAGCGGGGGCTAGCACAGATACGCAGTATTTT. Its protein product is CASSPVAGASTDTQYF.